This T cell receptor (beta chain) is from a study of post-analysis software for immune sequencing data. Overall study context: Relapsing-remitting, secondary progressive and progressive-relapsing forms of multiple sclerosis all featured among disease courses. Study-wide findings and caveats: Among multiple sclerosis patients, normalized Chao1 diversity was significantly below that of controls. Those samples that were prepared in the same batch co-clustered strongly by F measure. Patients showed TRBV5-6, TRBV5-1 and TRBV20-1 among roughly 5 TRBV segments more frequent than in controls.

Germline V gives CDR1 DFQATT, CDR2 SNEGSKA (reference sequence). The CDR3 totals 14 residues. Unmatched junction bases numbered 8, after V lost 6 bases and J lost 6 bases. Unique molecular identifiers had been added to the TCR beta cDNA libraries. Input populations of roughly 0.95 to 10 million T cells gave rise to 500,000 to 600,000 cDNA molecules. TCRdb ran MiXCR on the PCR reads and lists one entry per CDR3 protein. The profile covers some 890,000 distinct CDR3 sequences, with about 53% appearing a single time and about 4.5% taken by the ten largest. The table lists this clonotype with a few counts. Its cognate antigen is unknown.

The chain couples TRBV20-1 to TRBJ2-5; 12 nucleotides line up with TRBD1. What was sequenced was blood. The receptor comes from a girl between 5 and 17 years old with multiple sclerosis. The CDR3 reads CSAPGTGGRQTQYF. The CDR3 DNA follows: TGCAGTGCCCCTGGGACAGGGGGCCGGCAGACCCAGTACTTC.